The clone carrying this T cell receptor beta chain was detected once. The target antigen is unknown. These data come from a study of OX40 agonist ivuxolimab in advanced cancers. Study context: Patients got intravenous ivuxolimab at 0.01 to 10 mg/kg every 2 weeks.

TCRdb's table, derived via immunoSEQ multiplex PCR, lists solely in-frame clones and lacks some. The table has some 86,000 clones, 85% to 90% seen once. Study results and limitations: Fewer expanded clones were found on average in CD4+ than in CD8+ T cells.

Blood samples were obtained at baseline, cycle 4 day 1, and cycle 7 day 1. The sequences come from CD4+ or CD8+ T cells sorted from blood, collected in a trial of the OX40 agonist ivuxolimab. The receptor comes from an adult with an advanced solid tumor such as melanoma, head and neck, liver or kidney cancer.

CDR3 nucleotides: TGTGCCAGCAGTTACCTGGACAACCAAGAGACCCAGTACTTC. Amino acids: CASSYLDNQETQYF. The rearrangement links TRBV6-6 to TRBJ2-5; a weak D match, TRBD1 (5 bases). Between the trimmed V and J ends, which lost 2 bases and 0 bases, there was a span of 7 bases. The CDR3 runs to 14 residues. From germline, CDR1 is MNHNY and CDR2 SVGAGI (reference sequence).